Listed below are T cell receptor beta chains from one sample, sequenced in a study of graft-versus-host responses after intestinal transplantation. The method was immunoSEQ multiplex PCR; TCRdb's version includes in-frame clones alone and lacks a portion of them. Of about 78,000 clones in the sample, more than 75% are singletons; the top ten hold less than 9.5%. For these receptors, no antigen is known. This specimen was unstimulated CD8+ T cells sorted from spleen or lymph node cells, taken before transplant. The receptors here all came from a human donor who was the organ donor for an intestinal transplant. The CDR3 runs from the conserved cysteine through the conserved F or W.

CDR3 | J | V
CASTPGGPVRGQYF | TRBJ2-7 | TRBV7-6
CASSALSSDTQYF | TRBJ2-3 | TRBV9
CASSGGGPIYEQYF | TRBJ2-7 | TRBV2
CASSVGEASYEQYF | TRBJ2-7 | TRBV6-5
CSVEPGARQETQYF | TRBJ2-5 | TRBV29-1
CASLSVYTEAFF | TRBJ1-1 | TRBV28
CASSSDTGGPSNINEKLFF | TRBJ1-4 | TRBV7-6
CASSLVTGTEISYEQYF | TRBJ2-7 | TRBV27
CASSLRGYGYEQYF | TRBJ2-7 | TRBV27
CASSTRMNTEAFF | TRBJ1-1 | TRBV19
CASSFSRYGYTF | TRBJ1-2 | TRBV28
CASSVKTGELFF | TRBJ1-4 | TRBV9
CASRVPSVGNQPQHF | TRBJ1-5 | TRBV28
CASSLAGTGGFYEQYF | TRBJ2-7 | TRBV5-5
CASSLRGTGAEKLFF | TRBJ1-4 | TRBV28
CATSPNENYEQYF | TRBJ2-7 | TRBV15
CASSKERLAATHTQYF | TRBJ2-3 | TRBV21-1
CASSQGGGPDTEAFF | TRBJ1-1 | TRBV4-2